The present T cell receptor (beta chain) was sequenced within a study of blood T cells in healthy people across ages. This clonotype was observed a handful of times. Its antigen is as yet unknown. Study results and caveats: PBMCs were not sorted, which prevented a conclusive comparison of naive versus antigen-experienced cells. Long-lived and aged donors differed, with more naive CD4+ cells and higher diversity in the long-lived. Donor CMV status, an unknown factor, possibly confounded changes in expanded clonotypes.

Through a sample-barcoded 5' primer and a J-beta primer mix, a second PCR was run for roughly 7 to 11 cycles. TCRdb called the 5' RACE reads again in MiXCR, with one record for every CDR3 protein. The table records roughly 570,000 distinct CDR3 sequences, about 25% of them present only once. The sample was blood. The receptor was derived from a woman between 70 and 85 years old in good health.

The CDR3 DNA is TGTGCCACCAGTGACCCCCAGAGCGCACAGGAGATCTTGGAGACCCAGTACTTC. This gives the protein CATSDPQSAQEILETQYF. The chain couples TRBV24-1 to TRBJ2-5; D may be TRBD1 (5 bases). The CDR3 totals 18 residues. The germline V gene has CDR1 KGHDR and CDR2 SFDVKD. V was cut by 4 bases and J by 5 bases, with 25 bases left in between.